A selection of T cell receptor beta chains follows, all from one sample in a study of human T cells and chemical hapten exposure. Each CDR3 protein gets one entry after TCRdb re-called the RACE reads with MiXCR. The sample has around 260,000 distinct CDR3 sequences; approximately 8.6% are singletons. Sequencing used whole blood, obtained in connection with sensitization to the hapten diphenylcyclopropenone (DPC). The source is a woman in her 40s with alopecia areata. Some clones in this sample may be carry-over from other donors' samples. Each CDR3 is given with its conserved first and last residue. Fields, in order: D gene, J gene, clone size, V gene, CDR3 protein, CDR3 DNA. The D gene is left open where the match is weak. Size is omitted from some rows. Given values are once, few, many or a class for expanded clones.

- | TRBJ2-5 | few | TRBV7-9 | CASSLVLGRKTQYF | TGTGCCAGCAGCTTAGTACTGGGTAGAAAGACCCAGTACTTC
- | TRBJ2-7 | - | TRBV6-6 | CASSYSQGINEQYF | TGTGCCAGCAGTTACTCCCAGGGGATAAACGAGCAGTACTTC
- | TRBJ1-1 | - | TRBV3-1 | CASSPSPGTEAFF | TGTGCCAGCAGCCCGTCGCCGGGCACTGAAGCTTTCTTT
- | TRBJ1-3 | few | TRBV11-2 | CASSLLSNTIYF | TGTGCCAGCAGCTTACTCTCAAACACCATATATTTT
- | TRBJ2-1 | - | TRBV5-6 | CASTLGSPSYNEQFF | TGTGCCAGCACCTTGGGGTCGCCTTCCTACAATGAGCAGTTCTTC
- | TRBJ2-3 | few | TRBV12-3/TRBV12-4 | CASGTGTLGDTQYF | TGTGCCAGTGGAACCGGGACTCTGGGCGATACGCAGTATTTT
TRBD1 | TRBJ2-5 | few | TRBV9 | CASSYGQDGTQYF | TGTGCCAGCAGCTACGGACAGGATGGGACCCAGTACTTC
TRBD2 | TRBJ2-1 | - | TRBV18 | CASSPKGSGGHYNEQFF | TGTGCCAGCTCACCAAAGGGGAGCGGGGGACACTACAATGAGCAGTTCTTC
TRBD1 | TRBJ1-2 | - | TRBV20-1 | CSANHSPQGANYGYTF | TGCAGTGCTAACCACTCCCCCCAGGGGGCGAACTATGGCTACACCTTC
TRBD1 | TRBJ1-5 | - | TRBV20-1 | CSAPPGQVFGQPQHF | TGCAGTGCTCCTCCGGGACAGGTGTTCGGGCAGCCCCAGCATTTT
TRBD1 | TRBJ1-4 | - | TRBV27 | CASSPETGREKLFF | TGTGCCAGCAGCCCTGAGACAGGGCGGGAAAAACTGTTTTTT
TRBD1 | TRBJ2-2 | few | TRBV7-2 | CASRGQGAAGELFF | TGTGCCAGCAGAGGACAGGGGGCGGCCGGGGAGCTGTTTTTT
- | TRBJ2-3 | - | TRBV24-1 | CATSDLQGAVRTDTQYF | TGTGCCACCAGTGATTTGCAAGGGGCGGTCCGCACAGATACGCAGTATTTT
- | TRBJ2-5 | - | TRBV7-2 | CASSPFVVRQETQYF | TGTGCCAGCAGCCCCTTCGTGGTTCGACAAGAGACCCAGTACTTC
TRBD1 | TRBJ1-2 | few | TRBV2 | CARGQGAEYGYTF | TGTGCCAGGGGACAGGGGGCGGAATATGGCTACACCTTC
TRBD1 | TRBJ1-1 | - | TRBV6-2/TRBV6-3 | CASSYSGQGNTEAFF | TGTGCCAGCAGTTACAGCGGACAGGGGAACACTGAAGCTTTCTTT
TRBD1 | TRBJ2-6 | few | TRBV28 | CASSARQGTITSSGANVLTF | TGTGCCAGCAGTGCGCGACAGGGCACCATCACTTCCTCTGGGGCCAACGTCCTGACTTTC
- | TRBJ1-4 | few | TRBV12-3/TRBV12-4 | CASSSPGLEKLFF | TGTGCCAGCAGTTCACCGGGACTCGAAAAACTGTTTTTT
TRBD1 | TRBJ1-2 | many | TRBV6-5 | CASSLTGWDYYGYTF | TGTGCCAGCAGTTTGACAGGGTGGGACTACTATGGCTACACCTTC
TRBD2 | TRBJ2-3 | - | TRBV7-2 | CASSRGLAGLFTDTQYF | TGTGCCAGCAGCCGGGGACTAGCAGGTCTTTTCACAGATACGCAGTATTTT
- | TRBJ1-2 | - | TRBV14 | CASSQDRGPAGYTF | TGTGCCAGCAGCCAAGACCGGGGCCCGGCTGGCTACACCTTC
TRBD2 | TRBJ2-7 | - | TRBV27 | CASSLPRDYSYEQYF | TGTGCCAGCAGTCTACCCCGGGACTACTCCTACGAGCAGTACTTC
- | TRBJ1-6 | - | TRBV12-3/TRBV12-4 | CASSLHGTLRSSYNSPLHF | TGTGCCAGCAGTTTACACGGAACGCTCAGGAGCTCCTATAATTCACCCCTCCACTTT
- | TRBJ1-4 | many | TRBV7-2 | CASSLGGQGNEKLFF | TGCGCCAGCAGCTTGGGTGGGCAGGGGAATGAAAAACTGTTTTTT
- | TRBJ1-4 | - | TRBV6-1 | CASSAPNLATNEKLFF | TGTGCCAGCAGTGCACCCAACCTTGCAACTAATGAAAAACTGTTTTTT
- | TRBJ2-1 | - | TRBV10-3 | CAISGVGARHEQFF | TGTGCCATCAGTGGGGTTGGAGCGAGACATGAGCAGTTCTTC
- | TRBJ2-6 | - | TRBV20-1 | CSASTAGANVLTF | TGCAGTGCCTCGACAGCTGGGGCCAACGTCCTGACTTTC
- | TRBJ1-5 | many | TRBV20-1 | CSADQGSNQPQHF | TGCAGTGCTGATCAGGGGAGCAATCAGCCCCAGCATTTT
TRBD1 | TRBJ1-2 | few | TRBV6-5 | CASSYLTGQGWGYTF | TGTGCCAGCAGTTACCTGACTGGACAGGGATGGGGCTACACCTTC
- | TRBJ2-2 | - | TRBV6-2/TRBV6-3 | CASSQGTYTGELIF | TGTGCCAGCAGTCAAGGGACATACACCGGGGAGCTGATTTTT
- | TRBJ1-4 | - | TRBV3-1 | CASSLEGSEKLFF | TGTGCCAGCAGCCTCGAGGGCAGTGAAAAACTGTTTTTT
- | TRBJ1-5 | few | TRBV20-1 | CSARIDRAKPQHF | TGCAGTGCTAGAATCGACAGAGCGAAGCCCCAGCATTTT
TRBD1 | TRBJ1-1 | few | TRBV5-1 | CASSLGTGGYTEAFF | TGCGCCAGCAGCTTGGGGACAGGGGGCTACACTGAAGCTTTCTTT
- | TRBJ2-1 | few | TRBV24-1 | CATSDSSPDSYNEQFF | TGTGCCACCAGTGATTCCTCACCGGACAGTTACAATGAGCAGTTCTTC
TRBD1 | TRBJ2-6 | many | TRBV5-1 | CASSSDPGQDISGANVLTF | TGCGCCAGCAGCTCTGACCCGGGACAGGATATCTCTGGGGCCAACGTCCTGACTTTC
TRBD2 | TRBJ2-7 | - | TRBV28 | CASSTLAGGDYEQYF | TGTGCCAGCAGTACATTAGCGGGAGGGGACTACGAGCAGTACTTC
- | TRBJ1-6 | - | TRBV7-8 | CASSTRQSNSPLHF | TGTGCCAGCAGCACCCGACAGTCTAATTCACCCCTCCACTTT
- | TRBJ2-7 | - | TRBV29-1 | CSANDGSYEQYF | TGCAGCGCCAACGATGGCTCCTACGAGCAGTACTTC
- | TRBJ1-1 | - | TRBV28 | CASSLSEPNTEAFF | TGTGCCAGCAGTTTGTCCGAACCGAACACTGAAGCTTTCTTT
TRBD1 | TRBJ2-3 | many | TRBV7-2 | CASSLQGARLGLDTQYF | TGTGCCAGCAGCTTACAGGGGGCCAGATTGGGACTGGATACGCAGTATTTT
- | TRBJ1-1 | - | TRBV10-2 | CASTDFVTGNTEAFF | TGCGCCAGCACAGATTTTGTGACAGGGAACACTGAAGCTTTCTTT
- | TRBJ1-4 | few | TRBV5-1 | CASSLGVLSATNEKLFF | TGCGCCAGCAGCTTGGGGGTCTTATCTGCAACTAATGAAAAACTGTTTTTT
- | TRBJ1-3 | - | TRBV18 | CASSPRGGATGNTIYF | TGTGCCAGCTCACCGAGAGGGGGTGCCACTGGAAACACCATATATTTT
- | TRBJ2-7 | few | TRBV6-5 | CASRPGHLTYEQYF | TGTGCCAGCAGACCGGGACACCTAACCTACGAGCAGTACTTC
- | TRBJ1-3 | many | TRBV6-2/TRBV6-3 | CASSSTIGQFSSSGNTIYF | TGTGCCAGCAGTTCCACCATCGGACAGTTCTCATCCTCTGGAAACACCATATATTTT
TRBD1 | TRBJ2-5 | few | TRBV12-3/TRBV12-4 | CASSLTPGQLQETQYF | TGTGCCAGCAGTCTTACGCCGGGACAGCTACAAGAGACCCAGTACTTC
TRBD1 | TRBJ2-1 | few | TRBV19 | CASSKRQGTGVNEQFF | TGTGCCAGTAGTAAACGACAGGGGACGGGGGTCAATGAGCAGTTCTTC
TRBD1 | TRBJ2-4 | - | TRBV2 | CASYRGLAKNIQYF | TGTGCCAGCTACAGGGGTCTAGCCAAAAACATTCAGTACTTC
- | TRBJ1-5 | many | TRBV4-1 | CASSQEVANQPQHF | TGCGCCAGCAGCCAAGAAGTCGCAAATCAGCCCCAGCATTTT
- | TRBJ2-4 | many | TRBV11-3 | CASSLSLGPENIQYF | TGTGCCAGCAGCTTAAGTTTGGGACCGGAAAACATTCAGTACTTC
- | TRBJ2-6 | - | TRBV10-2 | CASDKRVPSGANVLTF | TGCGCCAGCGACAAGCGGGTCCCCTCTGGGGCCAACGTCCTGACTTTC
- | TRBJ2-3 | few | TRBV11-1 | CASSLFPTDTQYF | TGTGCCAGCAGCTTGTTCCCCACAGATACGCAGTATTTT